This record covers a single T cell receptor (beta chain). The data were taken from a study of cytotoxic CD8 clonotypes in ibrutinib-treated CLL. Trimming removed 6 bases at V and 7 bases at J, with 18 bases between. This CDR3 has 15 amino acids. Germline CDR1 and CDR2: MNHEY and SMNVEV (reference sequence). Libraries were prepared by immunoSEQ multiplex PCR; TCRdb keeps only in-frame clonotypes and omits some of them. The sample lists approximately 330,000 clones; about 80% were seen once. This chain connects TRBV27 to TRBJ1-4, with D perhaps TRBD1 (5 bases). The material was PBMCs, obtained before ibrutinib treatment. The source of this sequence is a human donor with chronic lymphocytic leukemia. CDR3 loop: CASRPLEGRREKLFF. The CDR3 DNA sequence: TGTGCCAGCAGGCCGCTGGAGGGGCGGCGTGAAAAACTGTTTTTT.